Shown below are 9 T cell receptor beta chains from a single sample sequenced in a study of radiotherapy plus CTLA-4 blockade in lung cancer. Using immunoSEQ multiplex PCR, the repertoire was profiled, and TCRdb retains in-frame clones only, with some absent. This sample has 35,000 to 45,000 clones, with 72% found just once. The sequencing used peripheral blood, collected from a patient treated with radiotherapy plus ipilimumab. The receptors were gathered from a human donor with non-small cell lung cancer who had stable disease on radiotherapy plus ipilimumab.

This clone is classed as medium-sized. The CDR3 reads CASSLSGQPQHF. The CDR3 region has the DNA TGTGCCAGCAGCTTGTCAGGCCAGCCCCAGCATTTT. The chain carries TRBV5-6 and TRBJ1-5; D is undetermined. There are 12 residues in the CDR3. The ends were cut back, 1 base at V and 7 bases at J, with 6 bases in the middle. Germline values: CDR1 SGHDT, CDR2 YYEEEE.

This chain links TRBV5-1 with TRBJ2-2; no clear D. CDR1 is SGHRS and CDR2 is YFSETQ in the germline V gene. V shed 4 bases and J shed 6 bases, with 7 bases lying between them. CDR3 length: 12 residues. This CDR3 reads CASSLLSGELFF. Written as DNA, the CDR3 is TGCGCCAGCAGCCTCCTTTCCGGGGAGCTGTTTTTT.

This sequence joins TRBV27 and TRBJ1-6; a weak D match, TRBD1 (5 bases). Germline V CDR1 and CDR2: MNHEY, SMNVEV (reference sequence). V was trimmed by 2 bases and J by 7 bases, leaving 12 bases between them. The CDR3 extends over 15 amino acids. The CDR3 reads CASSLQGPGNSPLHF. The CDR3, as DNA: TGTGCCAGCAGTTTACAGGGTCCTGGGAATTCACCCCTCCACTTT.

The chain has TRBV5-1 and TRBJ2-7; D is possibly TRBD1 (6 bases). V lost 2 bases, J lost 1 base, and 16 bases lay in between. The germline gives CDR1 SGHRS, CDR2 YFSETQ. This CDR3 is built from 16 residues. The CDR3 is CASSFLDSATSYEQYF. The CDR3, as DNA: TGCGCCAGCAGCTTCCTGGACAGCGCCACGTCCTACGAGCAGTACTTC.

CDR3 sequence: CASSQYRDRDATEAFF. CDR3 nucleotides: TGTGCCAGCAGCCAGTACAGGGACAGGGATGCCACTGAAGCTTTCTTT. V usage is TRBV11-2 and J usage is TRBJ1-1; 9 bases agree with TRBD1. The junction had 11 bases not matched to a gene; V was cut back by 5 bases and J by 4 bases. The CDR3 consists of 16 residues. Germline assignment: CDR1 SGHAT and CDR2 FQNNGV.

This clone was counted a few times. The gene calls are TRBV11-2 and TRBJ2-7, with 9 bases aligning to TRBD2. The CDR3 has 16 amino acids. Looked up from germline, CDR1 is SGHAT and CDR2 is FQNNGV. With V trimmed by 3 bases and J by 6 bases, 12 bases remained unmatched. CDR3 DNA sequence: TGTGCCAGCAGCTTGGGCGGGGGGGGCCTTGCTACCGAGCAGTACTTC. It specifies CASSLGGGGLATEQYF.

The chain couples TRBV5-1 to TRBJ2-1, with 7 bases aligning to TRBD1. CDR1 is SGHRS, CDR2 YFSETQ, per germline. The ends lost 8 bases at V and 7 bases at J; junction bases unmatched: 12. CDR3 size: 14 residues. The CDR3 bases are TGCGCCAGTACTCGGGAACAGGGGCGAAATGAGCAGTTCTTC. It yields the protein CASTREQGRNEQFF.

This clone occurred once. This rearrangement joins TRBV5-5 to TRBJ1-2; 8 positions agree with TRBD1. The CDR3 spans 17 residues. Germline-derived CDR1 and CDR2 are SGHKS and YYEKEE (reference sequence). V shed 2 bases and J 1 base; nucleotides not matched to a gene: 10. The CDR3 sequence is CASSFPAAGGSNYGYTF. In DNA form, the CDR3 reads TGTGCCAGCAGCTTCCCAGCAGCAGGGGGCAGTAACTATGGCTACACCTTC.

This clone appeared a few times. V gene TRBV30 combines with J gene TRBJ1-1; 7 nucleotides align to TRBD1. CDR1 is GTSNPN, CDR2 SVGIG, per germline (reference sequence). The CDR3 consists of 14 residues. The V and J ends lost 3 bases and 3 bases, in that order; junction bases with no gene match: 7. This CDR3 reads CAWRRDRADTEAFF. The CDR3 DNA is TGTGCCTGGAGGCGAGACAGGGCGGACACTGAAGCTTTCTTT.